The table lists the clone carrying this T cell receptor (beta chain) with a few counts. This record comes from a study of beta chain features in type 1 diabetes. Expressed TCRB transcripts got sequenced, as all isolated RNA was reverse transcribed. The protocol was immunoSEQ multiplex PCR, while the TCRdb copy is restricted to in-frame clones and leaves out a portion. The sample consists of roughly 500,000 clones, approximately 10% of them appearing once. The germline gives CDR1 LNHNV, CDR2 YYDKDF (reference sequence). Trimming removed 0 bases at V and 3 bases at J, with 8 bases between. The CDR3 is made up of 15 amino acids.

The chain uses TRBV15 and TRBJ1-4, with D unclear. The sequence came from a woman under 30 in good health. Sample: naive CD4+ T cells from blood. Written as DNA, the CDR3 is TGTGCCACCAGCAGAGACCTGGGGTCTAATGAAAAACTGTTTTTT. It encodes CATSRDLGSNEKLFF.